Detailed here is one T cell receptor (beta chain). With 60 Vbeta and 13 Jbeta primers, the PCR was carried out. Some clones are missing from TCRdb's copy, which holds only in-frame ones; the method was immunoSEQ multiplex PCR. The table lists approximately 150,000 clones, roughly 80% of them singletons. The data originate from a study of cytomegalovirus exposure and HLA in healthy donors. This CDR3 has 14 residues. Germline V gives CDR1 SGHVS, CDR2 FNYEAQ. V lost 4 bases to trimming and J lost 10 bases; unmatched junction nucleotides: 5. This sequence joins TRBV7-6 and TRBJ1-6, with 9 bases identical to TRBD1. This clonotype was sampled from a man aged 35 to 55 in good health and CMV-seronegative. Sequencing was performed on PBMCs. The CDR3 here is CASSSTGGGSPLHF. The CDR3 DNA follows: TGTGCCAGCAGCTCAACAGGGGGCGGGTCACCCCTCCACTTT.